A selection of T cell receptor beta chains follows, all from one sample in a study of T cells in tuberculosis. Produced via immunoSEQ multiplex PCR; TCRdb's table is partial and in-frame only. Of 80,000 to 100,000 clones listed, just over 90% were seen once; the top ten hold about 1.9%. Sequencing was performed on CD1b-GMM tetramer-negative cells sorted from PBMCs. These receptors were obtained from an adult woman with latent tuberculosis. CDR3s include the opening cysteine and the closing phenylalanine or tryptophan. The D gene is left open where the match is weak. Clone size is not always given. Where it is, it says once, few, many or a class for expanded clones.

v_gene,j_gene,abundance,d_gene,CDR3nt,CDR3aa
TRBV30,TRBJ1-4,.,.,TGTGCCTGGAAAGTGGCAGGGGCCTTTAATGAAAAACTGTTTTTT,CAWKVAGAFNEKLFF
TRBV7-5,TRBJ1-4,.,.,TGTGTCAGAAGCTTAATACCGGGACAGGGTCCCGAAAAACTGTTTTTT,CVRSLIPGQGPEKLFF
TRBV6-1,TRBJ1-5,.,.,TGTGCCAGCAGTGAGGGGGCAGGGGTAAGTCAGCCCCAGCATTTT,CASSEGAGVSQPQHF
TRBV6-5,TRBJ1-2,.,TRBD1,TGTGCCAGCAGTTCGACAGGGTATGGCTACACCTTC,CASSSTGYGYTF
TRBV28,TRBJ1-4,few,.,TGTGCCAGCAGTCCCGGGTCGGCGACTAATGAAAAACTGTTTTTT,CASSPGSATNEKLFF
TRBV7-3,TRBJ2-2,.,.,TGTGCCAGCAGCTTCTCCGTAGCGGTGAACACCGGGGAGCTGTTTTTT,CASSFSVAVNTGELFF
TRBV9,TRBJ2-2,.,.,TGTGCCAGCAGCGAGCAGGGAGGCGGTAATAGAGGGGAGCTGTTTTTT,CASSEQGGGNRGELFF
TRBV2,TRBJ2-1,.,TRBD2,TGTGCCAGCGGCCGTAGCGGGGGGGCCTACAATGAGCAGTTCTTC,CASGRSGGAYNEQFF
TRBV2,TRBJ2-2,once,TRBD1,TGTGCCAGCAGCCCCGACAGGGGGCTCGGCACCGGGGAGCTGTTTTTT,CASSPDRGLGTGELFF
TRBV7-2,TRBJ2-3,.,TRBD2,TGTGCCAGCAGCTTACTCCCCGGGGGGACAGATACGCAGTATTTT,CASSLLPGGTDTQYF
TRBV5-1,TRBJ2-1,.,TRBD1,TGCGCCAGCAGCTTGGGACAGGGGGCGTACAATGAGCAGTTCTTC,CASSLGQGAYNEQFF
TRBV5-4,TRBJ1-1,.,.,TGTGCCAGCAGCTTGGGGGGGCGGAACACTGAAGCTTTCTTT,CASSLGGRNTEAFF
TRBV5-7,TRBJ1-2,.,.,TGTGCCAGCAGCTTGGATGGGCTGGGGAGCTATGGCTACACCTTC,CASSLDGLGSYGYTF
TRBV19,TRBJ2-7,.,.,TGTGCCAGTAGTAGGGGCCGAACCTACGAGCAGTACTTC,CASSRGRTYEQYF